These T cell receptor beta chains were read from a single sample in a study of Ad26.COV2.S vaccination and SARS-CoV-2 variants. Profiling relied on immunoSEQ multiplex PCR, and the TCRdb table lists in-frame clones only, not all of them. The sample shows about 350,000 clones, roughly nine tenths of them seen only once. This specimen was peripheral blood, taken in a trial of Ad26.COV2.S vaccine versus placebo. These receptors were collected from a person aged 18-60 years who received the Ad26.COV2.S COVID-19 vaccine or a placebo. Both conserved end residues are part of each CDR3. The D gene is left open where the match is weak. Only part of the rows carry a size: once, few, many, or a class if the clone is expanded.

j_gene,v_gene,abundance,d_gene,CDR3aa,CDR3nt
TRBJ2-5,TRBV9,-,-,CASSSTPGHQETQYF,TGTGCCAGCAGCTCCACCCCAGGGCATCAAGAGACCCAGTACTTC
TRBJ2-7,TRBV6-2/TRBV6-3,few,-,CASSYSNYEQYF,TGTGCCAGCAGTTACTCGAACTACGAGCAGTACTTC
TRBJ2-1,TRBV5-4,-,TRBD2,CASSSGTSGDLNEQFF,TGTGCCAGCAGCTCAGGGACTAGCGGGGACCTCAATGAGCAGTTCTTC
TRBJ1-5,TRBV30,-,TRBD1,CAWRTLGQGILSNQPQHF,TGTGCCTGGAGGACCCTCGGACAGGGAATATTGAGCAATCAGCCCCAGCATTTT
TRBJ1-3,TRBV3-1/TRBV3-2,-,-,CASSQERNPRNTIYF,TGTGCCAGCAGCCAAGAAAGGAACCCTAGAAACACCATATATTTT
TRBJ2-6,TRBV19,-,-,CASNTGPSSGANVLTF,TGTGCCAGTAATACGGGGCCCTCCTCTGGGGCCAACGTCCTGACTTTC
TRBJ1-4,TRBV28,-,-,CASSLELEKLFF,TGTGCCAGCAGTTTAGAGCTTGAAAAACTGTTTTTT
TRBJ1-1,TRBV11-3,-,-,CASSLLRGTEAFF,TGTGCCAGCAGCTTGTTGCGTGGGACTGAAGCTTTCTTT
TRBJ2-6,TRBV27,-,-,CASSSEAGANVLTF,TGTGCCAGCAGTTCGGAAGCTGGGGCCAACGTCCTGACTTTC
TRBJ1-5,TRBV7-8,-,-,CASSLGRHF,TGTGCCAGCAGCCTAGGACGGCATTTT
TRBJ1-1,TRBV7-8,-,-,CASSLIPANTEAFF,TGTGCCAGCAGCCTTATTCCGGCGAACACTGAAGCTTTCTTT
TRBJ2-2,TRBV6-4,once,-,CASSNTGTGELFF,TGTGCCAGCAGTAACACAGGGACCGGGGAGCTGTTTTTT
TRBJ2-5,TRBV7-2,-,-,CASSPMKSLETQYF,TGTGCCAGCAGCCCCATGAAGTCGTTGGAGACCCAGTACTTC
TRBJ1-3,TRBV9,-,-,CASSVEGGIRNTIYF,TGTGCCAGCAGCGTAGAGGGGGGGATTCGAAACACCATATATTTT
TRBJ1-1,TRBV9,-,-,CASSVGIGGVNTEAFF,TGTGCCAGCAGCGTAGGGATCGGGGGTGTAAACACTGAAGCTTTCTTT
TRBJ1-2,TRBV4-3,once,TRBD1,CASSLTGVSGYTF,TGCGCCAGCAGCCTTACAGGGGTCTCTGGCTACACCTTC
TRBJ2-7,TRBV7-9,few,-,CASSHRDTFYEQYF,TGTGCCAGCAGCCATCGGGACACCTTCTACGAGCAGTACTTC
TRBJ1-6,TRBV6-6,-,TRBD1,CASSHQSTGTGGSPLHF,TGTGCCAGCAGTCACCAGTCAACCGGGACAGGGGGATCACCCCTCCACTTT
TRBJ1-2,TRBV7-3,-,-,CASSPRGGPSNYGYTF,TGTGCCAGCAGCCCCCGGGGAGGGCCCTCTAACTATGGCTACACCTTC
TRBJ2-1,TRBV9,-,TRBD2,CASQTGGGAYNEQFF,TGTGCCAGCCAGACCGGGGGAGGGGCTTACAATGAGCAGTTCTTC
TRBJ1-4,TRBV11-2,-,-,CASSPGQEKLFF,TGTGCCAGCAGCCCCGGACAGGAAAAACTGTTTTTT
TRBJ1-5,TRBV6-5,-,-,CASSYKEYLPQHF,TGTGCCAGCAGTTACAAGGAATACTTACCCCAGCATTTT
TRBJ1-1,TRBV25-1,-,-,CASRISQGRAFF,TGTGCCAGCAGGATTTCACAGGGAAGAGCTTTCTTT
TRBJ1-2,TRBV7-8,-,-,CASSSNPGGSGGYTF,TGTGCCAGCAGCTCGAATCCCGGGGGCTCGGGAGGCTACACCTTC
TRBJ1-1,TRBV7-9,few,-,CASSQDGGAFTEAFF,TGTGCCAGCAGCCAGGACGGAGGGGCGTTCACTGAAGCTTTCTTT
TRBJ1-4,TRBV4-1,-,-,CASSLEDHRPLGEKLFF,TGCGCCAGCAGCCTCGAGGACCATAGACCTTTGGGTGAAAAACTGTTTTTT
TRBJ2-3,TRBV2,-,-,CASSDSTGTPDTQYF,TGTGCCAGCAGCGACTCAACTGGGACCCCAGATACGCAGTATTTT
TRBJ2-5,TRBV9,-,TRBD1,CASSLTGGGSHETQYF,TGTGCCAGCAGCCTCACAGGGGGCGGGAGCCACGAGACCCAGTACTTC
TRBJ1-2,TRBV15,-,TRBD1,CATSRGVGQGARGYTF,TGTGCCACCAGCAGAGGCGTGGGACAGGGGGCGCGCGGCTACACCTTC
TRBJ1-1,TRBV19,-,TRBD1,CASSTTPQGVAFF,TGTGCCAGTAGTACGACCCCCCAGGGGGTAGCTTTCTTT
TRBJ1-4,TRBV28,-,-,CASCPKETNEKLFF,TGTGCCAGTTGTCCCAAGGAGACTAATGAAAAACTGTTTTTT
TRBJ2-7,TRBV9,once,TRBD1,CASSVAVTGGSYEQYF,TGTGCCAGCAGCGTAGCTGTCACAGGGGGGTCCTACGAGCAGTACTTC
TRBJ2-7,TRBV9,-,TRBD2,CASSVEGIPSGLPYEQYF,TGTGCCAGCAGCGTAGAGGGGATTCCTAGCGGATTACCCTACGAGCAGTACTTC
TRBJ2-2,TRBV6-4,-,-,CASSVGAKGTGELFF,TGTGCCAGCAGTGTTGGAGCCAAGGGCACCGGGGAGCTGTTTTTT
TRBJ1-1,TRBV5-4,-,-,CASNPLPGSHTVF,TGTGCCAGCAACCCCCTACCAGGGAGCCATACCGTGTTT
TRBJ2-7,TRBV3-1/TRBV3-2,-,-,CASSQVGFTYEQYF,TGTGCCAGCAGCCAGGTAGGGTTTACCTACGAGCAGTACTTC
TRBJ1-5,TRBV20-1,few,-,CSASVGQGNQPQHF,TGCAGTGCTAGTGTGGGACAAGGCAATCAGCCCCAGCATTTT
TRBJ1-5,TRBV15,-,-,CATSPGGGSNQPQHF,TGTGCCACCAGTCCTGGGGGAGGAAGCAATCAGCCCCAGCATTTT
TRBJ1-5,TRBV27,-,-,CASSLWLGSNQPQHF,TGTGCCAGCAGTTTATGGTTAGGGAGCAATCAGCCCCAGCATTTT
TRBJ1-6,TRBV7-2,-,-,CASNRETPLHF,TGTGCCAGCAACCGGGAGACACCCCTCCACTTT
TRBJ2-5,TRBV18,-,-,CASSPEGGQETQYF,TGTGCCAGCTCACCTGAGGGGGGCCAAGAGACCCAGTACTTC
TRBJ1-2,TRBV3-1/TRBV3-2,-,-,CASSQGPGGYTF,TGTGCCAGCAGCCAGGGCCCCGGGGGCTACACCTTC
TRBJ2-3,TRBV2,-,-,CASSESTVSTDTQYF,TGTGCCAGCAGTGAGTCGACAGTTAGCACAGATACGCAGTATTTT
TRBJ2-6,TRBV7-2,-,TRBD2,CASSLRRLAGTGANVLTF,TGTGCCAGCAGCTTACGGAGGCTAGCGGGGACAGGGGCCAACGTCCTGACTTTC
TRBJ2-2,TRBV24-1,-,-,CATKGPGATGELFF,TGTGCCACTAAAGGACCTGGGGCCACCGGGGAGCTGTTTTTT
TRBJ1-2,TRBV7-9,-,-,CASSPGGGGAYGYTF,TGTGCCAGCAGCCCTGGGGGCGGGGGGGCCTATGGCTACACCTTC
TRBJ2-3,TRBV5-1,-,TRBD1,CASRWDRPTDTQYF,TGCGCCAGCAGATGGGACAGACCCACAGATACGCAGTATTTT